Below, one T cell receptor beta chain is given with its context. The antigen remains undetermined. This record belongs to a study of circulating and synovial CD4+ cells in juvenile arthritis. Overall study findings and caveats: Vbeta family usage analysis did not detect the pathogenic-like versus bulk difference. Bulk blood CD4 samples held at least an order of magnitude more or fewer genomes than CPL.

Samples derive from patients with active juvenile idiopathic arthritis. Measured with immunoSEQ multiplex PCR; TCRdb has only the in-frame clones, and not every one. This repertoire shows 25,000 to 35,000 clones, roughly 95% found once; its top ten account for 2.9%. The CDR3 runs to 15 residues. In germline, CDR1 is MNHNS, CDR2 SASEGT. V was clipped by 6 bases and J by 2 bases, with 17 bases between them. The material sequenced was CD4+ T cells from blood. This chain joins TRBV6-1 and TRBJ2-7; D possibly corresponds to TRBD1 (6 bases). The clonotype was recovered from a human donor with juvenile idiopathic arthritis. The CDR3 DNA follows: TGTGCCAGCAGGCTCCGGGACACGGCCACCTACGAGCAGTACTTC. Residues: CASRLRDTATYEQYF.